These T cell receptor beta chains were read from a single sample in a study of control samples from healthy donors and cancer patients. TCRdb keeps only in-frame clones here, not all; method: immunoSEQ multiplex PCR. The profile covers roughly 120,000 clones, with under 95% appearing a single time and 1.7% taken by the ten largest. The specimen sequenced was PBMCs. The receptors here all came from a man in his forties or fifties with head and neck cancer. Each CDR3 is given with its conserved first and last residue. D genes are given only for firm matches. Size is omitted from some rows. Given values are once, few, many or a class for expanded clones.

D: NA; V: TRBV10-2; J: TRBJ1-1; size: few; CDR3: CASSLRNSGISTEAFF; DNA: TGCGCCAGCAGCCTGCGTAATTCCGGAATTTCCACTGAAGCTTTCTTT
D: NA; V: TRBV15; J: TRBJ1-4; size: once; CDR3: CATSELAGQNEKLFF; DNA: TGTGCCACCAGCGAGCTGGCGGGGCAGAATGAAAAACTGTTTTTT
D: NA; V: TRBV12-3/TRBV12-4; J: TRBJ2-1; size: NA; CDR3: CASSFGLDEQFF; DNA: TGTGCCAGCAGTTTTGGACTGGATGAGCAGTTCTTC
D: NA; V: TRBV20-1; J: TRBJ1-5; size: NA; CDR3: CSASGDPRQPQHF; DNA: TGCAGTGCTAGTGGAGATCCGCGTCAGCCCCAGCATTTT
D: NA; V: TRBV23-1; J: TRBJ2-6; size: NA; CDR3: CASSQSRLSGANVLTF; DNA: TGCGCCAGCAGTCAATCCCGGCTGTCTGGGGCCAACGTCCTGACTTTC
D: TRBD1; V: TRBV2; J: TRBJ2-7; size: NA; CDR3: CASSVQGRVREQYF; DNA: TGTGCCAGCAGTGTACAGGGGAGAGTGCGGGAGCAGTACTTC
D: TRBD2; V: TRBV6-5; J: TRBJ2-5; size: NA; CDR3: CASRRGGPWTAQYF; DNA: TGTGCCAGCCGACGGGGGGGCCCGTGGACGGCCCAGTACTTC
D: NA; V: TRBV5-1; J: TRBJ1-3; size: NA; CDR3: CASSSHFSSGNTIYF; DNA: TGCGCCAGCAGCTCCCACTTCAGCTCTGGAAACACCATATATTTT
D: NA; V: TRBV27; J: TRBJ1-6; size: NA; CDR3: CASSLLEKNNSPLHF; DNA: TGTGCCAGCAGTTTGTTAGAGAAGAACAATTCACCCCTCCACTTT
D: TRBD1; V: TRBV5-4; J: TRBJ1-1; size: NA; CDR3: CASSWGDRGSNTEAFF; DNA: TGTGCCAGCAGCTGGGGGGACAGGGGGTCGAACACTGAAGCTTTCTTT
D: NA; V: TRBV6-2/TRBV6-3; J: TRBJ2-7; size: few; CDR3: CASSYPPREQYF; DNA: TGTGCCAGCAGTTACCCCCCCCGCGAGCAGTACTTC
D: NA; V: TRBV21-1; J: TRBJ2-7; size: NA; CDR3: CASSKEGYIWNEQYF; DNA: TGTGCCAGCAGCAAAGAGGGATATATTTGGAACGAGCAGTACTTC
D: TRBD2; V: TRBV30; J: TRBJ2-1; size: NA; CDR3: CASITGGGREEQFF; DNA: TGTGCCTCTATCACTGGCGGGGGGAGGGAGGAGCAGTTCTTC
D: TRBD1; V: TRBV20-1; J: TRBJ2-3; size: NA; CDR3: CSASGQGMGTDTQYF; DNA: TGCAGTGCTAGTGGACAGGGGATGGGCACAGATACGCAGTATTTT
D: NA; V: TRBV9; J: TRBJ2-7; size: NA; CDR3: CASGIMVGLSYEQYF; DNA: TGTGCCAGCGGAATTATGGTGGGGCTCTCCTACGAGCAGTACTTC
D: NA; V: TRBV5-6; J: TRBJ2-3; size: NA; CDR3: CAGSLGSTDTQYF; DNA: TGTGCCGGCAGCTTGGGTAGCACAGATACGCAGTATTTT
D: TRBD1; V: TRBV7-9; J: TRBJ2-1; size: NA; CDR3: CASSSPLRDRDNEQFF; DNA: TGTGCCAGCAGCTCCCCACTCCGGGACAGGGACAATGAGCAGTTCTTC
D: TRBD1; V: TRBV2; J: TRBJ1-6; size: NA; CDR3: CASIPDRGHRSPLHF; DNA: TGTGCCAGCATCCCGGACAGGGGTCACCGTTCACCCCTCCACTTT
D: TRBD2; V: TRBV13; J: TRBJ2-7; size: NA; CDR3: CASSPRGAGDLEQYF; DNA: TGTGCCAGCAGCCCTCGGGGAGCGGGGGACCTCGAGCAGTACTTC
D: NA; V: TRBV29-1; J: TRBJ1-2; size: NA; CDR3: CSVPRTYGYTF; DNA: TGCAGCGTTCCGCGGACCTATGGCTACACCTTC
D: TRBD1; V: TRBV4-1; J: TRBJ1-4; size: NA; CDR3: CASSSPGTGNEKLFF; DNA: TGCGCCAGCAGCTCTCCTGGGACAGGGAATGAAAAACTGTTTTTT
D: NA; V: TRBV6-1; J: TRBJ2-2; size: NA; CDR3: CASSDRANTGELFF; DNA: TGTGCCAGCAGTGACAGGGCGAACACCGGGGAGCTGTTTTTT
D: TRBD1; V: TRBV7-3; J: TRBJ2-1; size: NA; CDR3: CASSLTDRGYNEQFF; DNA: TGTGCCAGCAGCTTAACGGACAGGGGCTACAATGAGCAGTTCTTC
D: TRBD1; V: TRBV15; J: TRBJ2-3; size: NA; CDR3: CATSRTGTADTQYF; DNA: TGTGCCACCAGCAGAACTGGGACAGCAGATACGCAGTATTTT
D: NA; V: TRBV4-3; J: TRBJ1-4; size: NA; CDR3: CASSQDLMRDNEKLFF; DNA: TGCGCCAGCAGCCAAGATCTAATGAGGGATAATGAAAAACTGTTTTTT
D: NA; V: TRBV11-2; J: TRBJ1-1; size: NA; CDR3: CASSRIRASMNTEAFF; DNA: TGTGCCAGCAGCCGCATCAGGGCGTCCATGAACACTGAAGCTTTCTTT
D: NA; V: TRBV18; J: TRBJ1-4; size: NA; CDR3: CASSLRIATNEKLFF; DNA: TGTGCCAGCTCACTAAGGATTGCAACTAATGAAAAACTGTTTTTT
D: NA; V: TRBV12-3/TRBV12-4; J: TRBJ2-2; size: few; CDR3: CAGGAANTGELFF; DNA: TGTGCTGGGGGGGCCGCGAACACCGGGGAGCTGTTTTTT
D: TRBD2; V: TRBV12-5; J: TRBJ2-5; size: NA; CDR3: CASGPRGEETQYF; DNA: TGTGCTAGTGGTCCGCGGGGGGAAGAGACCCAGTACTTC
D: NA; V: TRBV19; J: TRBJ1-6; size: NA; CDR3: CASTVGGTYNSPLHF; DNA: TGTGCCAGTACCGTCGGGGGGACTTATAATTCACCCCTCCACTTT
D: NA; V: TRBV30; J: TRBJ1-1; size: NA; CDR3: CAWSRQLNTEAFF; DNA: TGTGCCTGGAGTCGACAGCTAAACACTGAAGCTTTCTTT
D: TRBD2; V: TRBV9; J: TRBJ2-1; size: NA; CDR3: CASSVGSATSGMSSYNEQFF; DNA: TGTGCCAGCAGCGTAGGCTCCGCCACTAGCGGGATGAGCTCCTACAATGAGCAGTTCTTC
D: TRBD2; V: TRBV5-1; J: TRBJ2-5; size: NA; CDR3: CASSPGGGETQYF; DNA: TGCGCCAGCAGCCCGGGGGGGGGAGAGACCCAGTACTTC
D: NA; V: TRBV30; J: TRBJ2-2; size: NA; CDR3: CAWSVAGELFF; DNA: TGTGCCTGGAGTGTCGCCGGGGAGCTGTTTTTT
D: NA; V: TRBV2; J: TRBJ2-7; size: NA; CDR3: CASTSHEQYF; DNA: TGTGCCAGCACTTCTCACGAGCAGTACTTC
D: TRBD1; V: TRBV19; J: TRBJ1-5; size: NA; CDR3: CASSPGWGYRGNQPQHF; DNA: TGTGCCAGTAGTCCTGGTTGGGGATACAGGGGGAATCAGCCCCAGCATTTT
D: NA; V: TRBV21-1; J: TRBJ1-1; size: NA; CDR3: CASGGFGYTEAFF; DNA: TGTGCCAGCGGGGGCTTTGGGTACACTGAAGCTTTCTTT
D: TRBD1; V: TRBV5-6; J: TRBJ2-2; size: NA; CDR3: CASSWEPGTGIAGELFF; DNA: TGTGCCAGCAGCTGGGAACCCGGGACAGGGATCGCCGGGGAGCTGTTTTTT
D: TRBD1; V: TRBV28; J: TRBJ2-3; size: NA; CDR3: CASEISFGTGEDTQYF; DNA: TGTGCCAGCGAAATATCATTCGGGACAGGGGAAGATACGCAGTATTTT